This TCR beta chain was obtained from a study of preoperative IRX-2 immunotherapy in early breast cancer. Sequencing was performed with immunoSEQ multiplex PCR; in TCRdb, only in-frame clones are kept and a portion is missing. The table records about 29,000 clones, nearly 90% of them present only once. Germline CDR1 and CDR2: SGHTS and YDEGEE. The CDR3 runs to 14 residues. V shed 5 bases, J shed 6 bases, and the junction held 4 bases outside the gene matches. Treatment: preoperative locoregional IRX-2 cytokine immunotherapy. Preoperative locoregional IRX-2 cytokine immunotherapy was tested in the phase Ib source study.

Sample collection was performed from a patient treated with IRX-2 immunotherapy. The V and J genes are TRBV5-8 and TRBJ1-4; 10 bases are a match to TRBD1. This receptor was obtained from a human donor with breast cancer. The CDR3 DNA reads TGTGCCAGCAGACGACAGGGGGCCCATGAAAAACTGTTTTTT. Protein sequence: CASRRQGAHEKLFF.